This record looks at one T cell receptor (beta chain) sequence and its context. Its antigen is not known. The sample is drawn from a study of beta chain features in type 1 diabetes. Study findings and constraints: Possible PCR preference for shorter templates applied equally to patients and controls. Moderate but significant shortening of TCRB CDR3s was recorded in all four CD4+ subsets from Type 1 diabetes patients.

Central memory, naive, regulatory and stem cell-like memory CD4+ cells were sorted by CD45RO/CCR7/CD25/CD127/CD95/CD27. Germline V CDR1 and CDR2: SQVTM, ANQGSEA. Trimming removed 5 bases from V and 5 bases from J, with 9 bases in between. The CDR3 is 11 amino acids. Reverse transcribing all isolated RNA meant expressed TCRB transcripts were sequenced. Deep immunoSEQ sequencing covered naive, central memory and regulatory T cell samples. Method: immunoSEQ multiplex PCR; TCRdb's copy keeps in-frame clones and lacks some. Among a few hundred thousand clones listed, around 14% were seen once. The sequencing sample was made of naive CD4+ T cells from blood. The receptor was derived from a young man with type 1 diabetes. The rearrangement uses TRBV29-1 and TRBJ1-2; possibly TRBD1 for D (6 bases). CDR3 DNA: TGCAGCGTTTCAGGGGAATATGGCTACACCTTC. This translates into CSVSGEYGYTF.